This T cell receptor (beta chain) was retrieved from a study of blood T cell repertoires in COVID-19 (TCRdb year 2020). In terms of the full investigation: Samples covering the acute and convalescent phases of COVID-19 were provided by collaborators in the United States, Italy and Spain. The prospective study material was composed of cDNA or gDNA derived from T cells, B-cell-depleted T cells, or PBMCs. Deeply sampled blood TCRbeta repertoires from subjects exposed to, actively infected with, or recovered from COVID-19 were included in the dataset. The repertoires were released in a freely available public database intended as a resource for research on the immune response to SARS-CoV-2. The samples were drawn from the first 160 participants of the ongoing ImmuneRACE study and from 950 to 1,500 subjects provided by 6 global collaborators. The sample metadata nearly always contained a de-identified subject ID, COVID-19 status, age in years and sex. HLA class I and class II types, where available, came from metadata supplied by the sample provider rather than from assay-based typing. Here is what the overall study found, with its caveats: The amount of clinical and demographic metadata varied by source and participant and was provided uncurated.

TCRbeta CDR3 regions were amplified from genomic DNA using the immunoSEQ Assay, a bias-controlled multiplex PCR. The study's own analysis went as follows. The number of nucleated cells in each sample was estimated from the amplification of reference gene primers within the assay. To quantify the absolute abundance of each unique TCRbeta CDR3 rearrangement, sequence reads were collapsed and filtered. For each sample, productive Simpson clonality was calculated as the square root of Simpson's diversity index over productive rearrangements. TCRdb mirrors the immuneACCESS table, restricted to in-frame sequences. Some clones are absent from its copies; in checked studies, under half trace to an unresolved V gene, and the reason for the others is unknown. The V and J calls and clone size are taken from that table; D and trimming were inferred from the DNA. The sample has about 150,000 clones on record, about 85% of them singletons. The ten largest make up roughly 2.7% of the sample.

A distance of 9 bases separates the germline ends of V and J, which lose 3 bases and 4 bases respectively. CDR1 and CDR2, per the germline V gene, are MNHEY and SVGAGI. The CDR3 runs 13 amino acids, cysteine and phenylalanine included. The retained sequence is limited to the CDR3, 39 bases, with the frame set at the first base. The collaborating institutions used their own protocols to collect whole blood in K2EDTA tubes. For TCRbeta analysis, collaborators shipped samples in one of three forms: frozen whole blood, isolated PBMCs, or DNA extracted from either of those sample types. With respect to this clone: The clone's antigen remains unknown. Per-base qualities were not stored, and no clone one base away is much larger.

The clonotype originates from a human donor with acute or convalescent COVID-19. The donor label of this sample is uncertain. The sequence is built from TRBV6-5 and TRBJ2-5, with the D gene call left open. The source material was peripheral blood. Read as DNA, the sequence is TGTGCCAGCAGTTATCGGGTTCCAGAGACCCAGTACTTC. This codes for CASSYRVPETQYF.